This T cell receptor (beta chain) was sequenced for a study of a mutant IDH1 vaccine in newly diagnosed glioma. Across the study: Patients got their first vaccination 4-6 weeks after radiotherapy alone, or with temozolomide cycles. Standard pretreatment was either radiotherapy, temozolomide, or, for most, radiochemotherapy with temozolomide. Overall study results and limits: Evidence of vaccine-induced immune responses was documented in approximately 93% of patients.

The time point was: week 11, during vaccination. Each dose delivered 300 ug of mutant IDH1 20-mer peptide subcutaneously with imiquimod. Every donor had a new WHO grade 3 or 4 astrocytoma that was IDH1-mutant, with loss of nuclear ATRX. Produced via immunoSEQ multiplex PCR; TCRdb's table is partial and in-frame only. The sample has around 120,000 clones, just under 80% seen once. Turning to this clone: Its antigen is still unknown.

Trimming shortened V by 7 bases and J by 5 bases, and 15 bases separated the two germline ends. Germline-derived CDR1 and CDR2 are SGHNT and YYREEE (reference sequence). The CDR3 has 14 amino acids. The receptor was isolated from a man aged 40-49 years with glioma. Sequences were derived from PBMCs, sampled from a glioma patient whose treatment included an IDH1 peptide vaccine. The chain recombines TRBV5-4 with TRBJ1-4, with TRBD1 as a possible D gene (5 bases). CDR3 loop: CASGTGGVNEKLFF. As DNA, the CDR3 is TGTGCCAGCGGAACGGGAGGGGTGAATGAAAAACTGTTTTTT.